This T cell receptor beta chain came from a study of cytomegalovirus exposure and HLA in healthy donors. The germline V gene has CDR1 LGHNA and CDR2 YNFKEQ. V was clipped by 1 base and J by 1 base; unmatched bases: 7. The CDR3 extends over 17 amino acids. In the case of this clone: Other DNA sequences within the sample encode an identical CDR3.

TCRdb's copy holds only in-frame clones and misses some; the assay was immunoSEQ multiplex PCR. The repertoire holds approximately 180,000 clones, 86% seen once, with less than 3% in the top ten. The receptor's source is a man between 18 and 29 years old in good health and CMV-seropositive. The chain has TRBV4-2 and TRBJ2-1, with 7 bases identical to TRBD1. The sample taken for sequencing was PBMCs. CDR3 amino acids: CASSQVSAGGSYNEQFF. CDR3 coding DNA: TGTGCCAGCAGCCAAGTTAGTGCAGGGGGATCCTACAATGAGCAGTTCTTC.